The T cell receptor (beta chain) under discussion was sequenced for a study of T cell responses to AZD1222 COVID-19 vaccine. Concerning this clone: The target antigen is unknown.

Trimming pared 5 bases from V and 1 base from J, leaving 6 bases between. Germline values: CDR1 LNHDA, CDR2 SQIVND (reference sequence). The length of the CDR3 is 14 residues. Data came from immunoSEQ multiplex PCR; TCRdb stores just in-frame clones and leaves some out. Of under 95,000 clones in the sample, 90% were seen once. General study results and limits: Spike regions recognized by vaccine-associated CD4 TCRs spanned the protein, led by 160-218 and 743-854. It was only after the peak T cell response that any repertoires were sampled.

V usage is TRBV19 and J usage is TRBJ2-6; D unresolved. This clonotype was obtained from an adult who received the AZD1222 COVID-19 vaccine. Material: peripheral blood, obtained 28 days after the second AZD1222 dose. The CDR3 DNA reads TGTGCCAGTAGTCCCCAGTCTGGGGCCAACGTCCTGACTTTC. Its protein is CASSPQSGANVLTF. Variable domain in full (rest from reference TRBV19 and TRBJ2-6): DGGITQSPKYLFRKEGQNVTLSCEQNLNHDAMYWYRQDPGQGLRLIYYSQIVNDFQKGDIAEGYSVSREKKESFPLTVTSAQKNPTAFYLCASSPQSGANVLTFGAGSRLTVL.